The sequence of this T cell receptor beta chain was determined in a study of shared clonotypes between healthy human individuals. Genomic DNA belonging to each subset was distributed in equal measure over several immunoSEQ plates. The assay was immunoSEQ multiplex PCR, and TCRdb's table has in-frame clones only and misses some. The sample consists of 2 million to 2.5 million clones, approximately 96% of them appearing once. With respect to this clone: Antigen: not known.

The length of the CDR3 is 14 residues. Germline V lookup: CDR1 MDHEN, CDR2 SYDVKM. V lost 4 bases and J 4 bases, leaving 14 bases between the germline ends. The healthy adult donors were HIV-negative and reported no recent acute infections or vaccinations. Study-wide findings and caveats: Lower generation probabilities were found for non-shared clonotypes than for those shared by all four donors. It was observed that 5% to 6.5% of naive CD4 clonotypes were shared across a handful of donors.

The source of this sequence is a man aged 18 to 35 in good health. This chain uses TRBV28 with TRBJ2-7; D ambiguous. What was sequenced was naive CD4+ T cells sorted from blood. Subset described: CD45RA+ positively selected. CDR3 region: CASSSRWVSYEQYF. CDR3 DNA: TGTGCCAGCAGTTCCCGATGGGTCTCTTACGAGCAGTACTTC.